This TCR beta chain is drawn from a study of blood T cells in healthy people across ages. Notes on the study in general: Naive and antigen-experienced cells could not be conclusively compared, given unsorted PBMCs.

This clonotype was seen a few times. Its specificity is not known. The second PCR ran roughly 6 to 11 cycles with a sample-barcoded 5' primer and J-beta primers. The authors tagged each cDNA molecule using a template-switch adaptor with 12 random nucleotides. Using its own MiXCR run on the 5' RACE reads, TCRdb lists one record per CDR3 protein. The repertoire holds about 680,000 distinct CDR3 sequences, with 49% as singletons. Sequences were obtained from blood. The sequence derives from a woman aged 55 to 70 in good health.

CDR3 DNA sequence: TGTGCCAGCAGCCCCCAGGGGACTGAGCAGTTCTTC. It encodes CASSPQGTEQFF. The chain is built from TRBV11-1 and TRBJ2-1; possibly TRBD1 for D (6 bases). The CDR3 is made up of 12 amino acids. Between the trimmed V and J ends, which lost 5 bases and 9 bases, there was a span of 11 bases. From germline, CDR1 is SGHAT and CDR2 FQDESV (reference sequence). Complete variable domain (other parts from reference TRBV11-1 and TRBJ2-1): EAEVAQSPRYKITEKSQAVAFWCDPISGHATLYWYRQILGQGPELLVQFQDESVVDDSQLPKDRFSAERLKGVDSTLKIQPAELGDSAMYLCASSPQGTEQFFGPGTRLTVL.